A single sample gave rise to the 25 T cell receptor beta chains below, sequenced in a study of T cells in Graves' hyperthyroidism and ophthalmopathy. Amplification of TCR beta CDR3 regions used RNA as the template. The study used the HTBI primer set for a first-round RT-PCR of the TCR CDR3. TCRdb re-derived calls from the multiplex PCR reads in MiXCR, one entry per CDR3 protein. This table has a few hundred thousand distinct CDR3 sequences, less than 20% appearing once. The sample comprised blood. The receptors originated from a woman between 18 and 30 years old with Graves' hyperthyroidism that later progressed to Graves' ophthalmopathy.

The table lists this clonotype with a few counts. This chain links TRBV19 with TRBJ2-1; 7 bases are shared with TRBD2. The CDR3 loop spans 18 amino acids. V was pared by 4 bases and J by 1 base, with 13 bases of the junction left unmatched. CDR1 and CDR2 (germline): LNHDA, SQIVND (reference sequence). The CDR3 protein is CASSTTFRGSGSYNEQFF. The CDR3 bases are TGTGCCAGTAGTACCACCTTTCGCGGGAGCGGGTCCTACAATGAGCAGTTCTTC.

This clonotype was counted between two and nine times. This rearrangement joins TRBV11-2 to TRBJ1-6, with D uncertain. Trimming cost V 4 bases and J 1 base, with 17 bases left between them. This CDR3 spans 18 amino acids. Germline CDR1 reads SGHAT; CDR2 reads FQNNGV. CDR3 DNA: TGTGCCAGCAGCTCCCCCCTCGGGCTGAAGTCCTATAATTCACCCCTCCACTTT. Protein product: CASSSPLGLKSYNSPLHF. The variable domain in full, completed from reference TRBV11-2 and TRBJ1-6, reads EAGVAQSPRYKIIEKRQSVAFWCNPISGHATLYWYQQILGQGPKLLIQFQNNGVVDDSQLPKDRFSAERLKGVDSTLKIQPAKLEDSAVYLCASSSPLGLKSYNSPLHFGNGTRLTVT.

This clonotype was counted only a few times. The chain uses TRBV11-2 and TRBJ2-3, with 13 bases identical to TRBD2. V gave up 3 bases and J gave up 4 bases; unmatched junction bases: 7. The CDR3 contains 17 residues. Germline-derived CDR1 and CDR2 are SGHAT and FQNNGV. DNA for the CDR3: TGTGCCAGCAGCTTCACCTCGGGACTAGCGGGACCAGATACGCAGTATTTT. Its protein product is CASSFTSGLAGPDTQYF. Complete variable domain (other parts from reference TRBV11-2 and TRBJ2-3): EAGVAQSPRYKIIEKRQSVAFWCNPISGHATLYWYQQILGQGPKLLIQFQNNGVVDDSQLPKDRFSAERLKGVDSTLKIQPAKLEDSAVYLCASSFTSGLAGPDTQYFGPGTRLTVL.

This clonotype was recorded at least ten times. The rearrangement links TRBV30 to TRBJ1-2; TRBD1 is a possible D gene (6 bases). The CDR3 totals 14 residues. CDR1 is GTSNPN and CDR2 is SVGIG in the germline V gene (reference sequence). V was pared by 4 bases and J by 7 bases, with 19 bases between. The CDR3 loop is CAWTPPRGQIGYTF. DNA of the CDR3: TGTGCCTGGACCCCCCCCCGGGGGCAAATTGGCTACACCTTC.

This sequence joins TRBV5-6 and TRBJ2-1; D perhaps matches TRBD2 (5 bases). The CDR3 loop spans 16 amino acids. Per the germline V gene, CDR1 is SGHDT and CDR2 is YYEEEE. The V end was cut by 4 bases, the J end by 2 bases, with 16 bases between. The CDR3, as DNA: TGTGCCAGCAGCCGGGGTACCAACGGCGCCTACAATGAGCAGTTCTTC. This codes for CASSRGTNGAYNEQFF.

CDR3 DNA sequence: TGTGCCAGCAGCTTAGATCGTGGCCGCGCCGTGTTCTTC. Residues: CASSLDRGRAVFF. The rearrangement links TRBV11-3 to TRBJ2-1, with no clear D. Looked up from germline, CDR1 is SGHNT and CDR2 is YENEEA. The CDR3 is made up of 13 amino acids. V lost 0 bases to trimming and J lost 15 bases, with 15 bases between them. The full variable domain, with the rest looked up from reference TRBV11-3 and TRBJ2-1, is EAGVVQSPRYKIIEKKQPVAFWCNPISGHNTLYWYLQNLGQGPELLIRYENEEAVDDSQLPKDRFSAERLKGVDSTLKIQPAELGDSAVYLCASSLDRGRAVFFGPGTRLTVL.

The sample holds a few counts of this clonotype. The chain recombines TRBV6-1 with TRBJ2-3, with TRBD2 matching over 9 bases. J gave up 4 bases and V 8 bases, and 10 bases lay outside the gene matches. CDR1 MNHNS and CDR2 SASEGT come from the germline V gene. CDR3 length: 15 residues. The CDR3 coding sequence is TGTGCCAGCCATGGCTTAGCGGGAGTATCAGATACGCAGTATTTT. The encoded protein is CASHGLAGVSDTQYF.

This clonotype was seen many times. This chain links TRBV3-1 with TRBJ2-7, with TRBD2 as a possible D gene (5 bases). The CDR3 contains 16 residues. Germline assignment: CDR1 LGHDT and CDR2 YNNKEL (reference sequence). The germline V and J ends were trimmed by 0 bases and 3 bases, with 15 bases remaining between them. CDR3 residues: CASSQDRAEDFYEQYF. The CDR3 DNA sequence: TGTGCCAGCAGCCAAGATCGAGCGGAGGACTTCTACGAGCAGTACTTC.

This clonotype was seen ten or more times. The CDR3 protein is CATSGGSGPYNEQFF. The CDR3 DNA reads TGTGCCACCAGCGGGGGCAGCGGTCCCTACAATGAGCAGTTCTTC. This chain links TRBV15 with TRBJ2-1; D possibly corresponds to TRBD1 (6 bases). The V end lost 5 bases, the J end lost 2 bases, and 13 bases lay between the germline ends. Germline values: CDR1 LNHNV, CDR2 YYDKDF (reference sequence). The length of the CDR3 is 15 residues.

The CDR3 bases are TGTGCCAGCAGTGCTTCAAACACCGGGGAGCTGTTTTTT. Protein: CASSASNTGELFF. V usage is TRBV6-4 and J usage is TRBJ2-2; D is unclear. In germline, CDR1 is MRHNA, CDR2 SNTAGT. V lost 4 bases to trimming and J lost 2 bases, with 5 bases between them. The CDR3 contains 13 residues.

This clonotype showed up many times. This chain uses TRBV12-3 or TRBV12-4 with TRBJ2-3; perhaps TRBD2 as D (6 bases). V dropped 6 bases and J dropped 1 base, with 14 bases sitting between them. The CDR3 covers 15 residues. This CDR3 is CASRSTGTRTDTQYF. CDR3 DNA sequence: TGTGCCAGCAGATCAACCGGGACTCGCACAGATACGCAGTATTTT.

This clonotype came up many times. CDR3 in DNA: TGTGCCAGCAGTTCCGGGACTCTCTACGAGCAGTACTTC. Residues: CASSSGTLYEQYF. V usage is TRBV28 and J usage is TRBJ2-7; tentative D call: TRBD2 (6 bases). V lost 4 bases to trimming and J lost 3 bases, with 10 bases between them. Germline CDR1 is MDHEN and CDR2 is SYDVKM. CDR3 size: 13 residues.

About this clonotype: With a much larger clone just one base away, this may be a read error. The rearrangement uses TRBV29-1 and TRBJ2-3; 7 bases align to TRBD2. The CDR3 totals 16 residues. CDR1 is SQVTM and CDR2 is ANQGSEA in the germline V gene. Trimming removed 1 base from V and 6 bases from J; junction bases left unmatched: 13. Here the CDR3 DNA reads TGCAGCGTTGAAGGAACTATGGCGGGAGAGGCGGATACGCAGTATTTT. Translated: CSVEGTMAGEADTQYF.

With regard to this clonotype: A much larger clone sits a single nucleotide away, making a read error possible. The V and J genes are TRBV5-5 and TRBJ1-1; maybe TRBD1 (6 bases). Germline assignment: CDR1 SGHKS and CDR2 YYEKEE (reference sequence). V lost 0 bases and J lost 4, with 16 bases in between. This CDR3 region has 16 residues. CDR3 in amino acids: CASSLGGQGSVTEAFF. DNA for the CDR3: TGTGCCAGCAGCTTGGGTGGCCAGGGGTCGGTCACTGAAGCTTTCTTT.

The rearrangement joins TRBV5-5 to TRBJ2-3; 13 nucleotides match TRBD2. The CDR3 extends over 18 amino acids. Germline V CDR1 and CDR2: SGHKS, YYEKEE (reference sequence). Trimming at V came to 2 bases and at J to 4 bases, leaving 10 bases not matched to a gene. Here the CDR3 DNA reads TGTGCCAGCAGCTTCCTGCCCGGACTAGCGGGAGTAGCAGATACGCAGTATTTT. It is translated as CASSFLPGLAGVADTQYF.

V is TRBV25-1 and J is TRBJ1-3; the D gene is possibly TRBD1 (5 bases). Looked up from germline, CDR1 is MGHDK and CDR2 is SYGVNS. CDR3 size: 13 residues. Deletions cut 1 base from V and 9 bases from J, with 10 bases between. The CDR3 reads CASSELGQGTIYF. DNA for the CDR3: TGTGCCAGCAGTGAATTGGGTCAGGGCACCATATATTTT.

This clonotype was recorded many times. J is TRBJ2-2 and V is TRBV11-3; 9 bases fit TRBD1. Germline-derived CDR1 and CDR2 are SGHNT and YENEEA. The CDR3 has 14 residues. The junction had 2 bases not matched to a gene; V was cut back by 4 bases and J by 5 bases. The CDR3 DNA reads as TGTGCCAGCAGCTCAGGGACAGGGACCGGGGAGCTGTTTTTT. Encoded protein: CASSSGTGTGELFF.

This clonotype showed up many times. V is TRBV12-3 or TRBV12-4 and J is TRBJ1-2, with no clear D. The CDR3 consists of 12 residues. V dropped 6 bases and J dropped 3 bases, with 8 bases sitting between them. The CDR3, as DNA: TGTGCCAGCAGGATGGAGGACTATGGCTACACCTTC. This translates into CASRMEDYGYTF.

This clonotype was picked up many times. The chain recombines TRBV5-8 with TRBJ2-1, with D possibly being TRBD2 (6 bases). Germline-derived CDR1 and CDR2 are SGHTS and YDEGEE. The CDR3 spans 14 residues. The V and J ends lost 1 base and 5 bases respectively, with 10 bases between them. DNA for the CDR3: TGTGCCAGCAGCTTGAGACTAGACCACAATGAGCAGTTCTTC. Protein: CASSLRLDHNEQFF.

As regards this clonotype: The junction does not match germline at one end; this may be a read error. The V gene is TRBV28, the J gene TRBJ2-1, with 12 bases matching TRBD1. CDR3 length: 14 residues. Per germline, CDR1 MDHEN and CDR2 SYDVKM. The DNA of the CDR3 is TGCGGGACAGGGGGCGGCTGGTCCTACAATGAGCAGTTCTTC. Protein sequence: CGTGGGWSYNEQFF.

Ten or more counts support this clonotype. The chain employs TRBV12-3 or TRBV12-4 and TRBJ1-2; 8 bases agree with TRBD1. This CDR3 is built from 14 residues. Trimming cost V 6 bases and J 5 bases; bases outside gene matches: 8. The DNA for the CDR3 is TGTGCCAGCAGCCGTCCGGGACAGGATTATGGCTACACCTTC. This encodes CASSRPGQDYGYTF.

The gene calls are TRBV25-1 and TRBJ2-7; tentative D call: TRBD1 (6 bases). V shed 4 bases and J shed 0 bases, with 13 bases lying between them. Germline CDR1 reads MGHDK; CDR2 reads SYGVNS. This CDR3 has 15 amino acids. In DNA form, the CDR3 reads TGTGCCAGCAGTGGAGGGACATCTTTCTCCTACGAGCAGTACTTC. Residues: CASSGGTSFSYEQYF.

This clonotype was counted only a few times. This chain connects TRBV9 to TRBJ1-1; 7 bases line up with TRBD1. This CDR3 contains 14 residues. V shed 3 bases and J 2 bases; nucleotides not matched to a gene: 4. Germline V gene data show CDR1 as SGDLS and CDR2 as YYNGEE. In DNA, the CDR3 is TGTGCCAGCAGCGACGGGACAGCTAACACTGAAGCTTTCTTT. It codes for CASSDGTANTEAFF. Based on the CDR3 plus reference TRBV9 and TRBJ1-1, the full variable domain is DSGVTQTPKHLITATGQRVTLRCSPRSGDLSVYWYQQSLDQGLQFLIQYYNGEERAKGNILERFSAQQFPDLHSELNLSSLELGDSALYFCASSDGTANTEAFFGQGTRLTVV.

This clonotype was observed many times. V and J are TRBV4-3 and TRBJ2-7; 7 bases line up with TRBD2. Germline trimming cut 1 base from V and 4 bases from J; bases unmatched to any gene: 7. CDR1 and CDR2 from the germline V gene are LGHNA and YSLEER. The CDR3 covers 15 residues. The CDR3 DNA reads as TGCGCCAGCAGCCAAGTCCGGGGGGAGTCGTACGAGCAGTACTTC. Encoded protein: CASSQVRGESYEQYF.

J is TRBJ2-1 and V is TRBV5-6, with TRBD2 identical over 11 bases. The CDR3 has 15 residues. Germline lookup yields CDR1 SGHDT and CDR2 YYEEEE. J gave up 4 bases and V 4 bases, and 4 bases lay outside the gene matches. DNA for the CDR3: TGTGCCAGCAGCCAGACTAGCGGGAAGTACAATGAGCAGTTCTTC. It encodes CASSQTSGKYNEQFF.